This is a list of T cell receptor beta chains from one sample in a study of blood T cell repertoires in COVID-19. Profiling relied on immunoSEQ multiplex PCR, and the TCRdb table lists in-frame clones only, not all of them. The sample consists of approximately 260,000 clones, approximately 90% of them appearing once. Sequences were obtained from peripheral blood. Receptors were obtained from a man younger than 35 with active or convalescent COVID-19. Each CDR3 is given with its conserved first and last residue. Fields, in order: CDR3 DNA, CDR3 protein, D gene, CDR3 length, V gene, J gene. D genes are given only for firm matches.

CDR3nt: TGTGCCAGCAGTGAGACACGAGACAGGGGTGATGCCACTGAAGCTTTCTTT; CDR3aa: CASSETRDRGDATEAFF; d_gene: TRBD1; len: 17; v_gene: TRBV2; j_gene: TRBJ1-1
CDR3nt: TGTGCCAGCAGCTTAGAAGAGACCCAGTACTTC; CDR3aa: CASSLEETQYF; d_gene: -; len: 11; v_gene: TRBV2; j_gene: TRBJ2-5
CDR3nt: TGTGCCAGCAGCTTAGATGGCAGTACCTACGAGCAGTACTTC; CDR3aa: CASSLDGSTYEQYF; d_gene: -; len: 14; v_gene: TRBV7-8; j_gene: TRBJ2-7
CDR3nt: TGTGCCACCAGCCTAAATGGAGACTCGAATGAAAAACTGTTTTTT; CDR3aa: CATSLNGDSNEKLFF; d_gene: -; len: 15; v_gene: TRBV15; j_gene: TRBJ1-4
CDR3nt: TGTGCCACCCTTGGGGGCGGAGGCTACACCTTC; CDR3aa: CATLGGGGYTF; d_gene: -; len: 11; v_gene: TRBV27; j_gene: TRBJ1-2
CDR3nt: TGTGCCAGCAGTTCGACAGGGGGCGCATGGGGCTACACCTTC; CDR3aa: CASSSTGGAWGYTF; d_gene: TRBD1; len: 14; v_gene: TRBV25-1; j_gene: TRBJ1-2
CDR3nt: TGCGCCAGCGGACAGGGCGGAGATACGCAGTATTTT; CDR3aa: CASGQGGDTQYF; d_gene: TRBD1; len: 12; v_gene: TRBV10-1; j_gene: TRBJ2-3
CDR3nt: TGTGCCAGCAGGTACAGGGTCCAAGAGACCCAGTACTTC; CDR3aa: CASRYRVQETQYF; d_gene: -; len: 13; v_gene: TRBV2; j_gene: TRBJ2-5
CDR3nt: TGTGCCAGCAGACGGACAGGAACTAATGAAAAACTGTTTTTT; CDR3aa: CASRRTGTNEKLFF; d_gene: TRBD1; len: 14; v_gene: TRBV6-5; j_gene: TRBJ1-4
CDR3nt: TGTGCCAGCAGCTTAGGGCAGATCGCAGATACGCAGTATTTT; CDR3aa: CASSLGQIADTQYF; d_gene: -; len: 14; v_gene: TRBV7-9; j_gene: TRBJ2-3
CDR3nt: TGTGCCTGGCAGCCAGGACCAGGGTTACCCTACGAGCAGTACTTC; CDR3aa: CAWQPGPGLPYEQYF; d_gene: -; len: 15; v_gene: TRBV30; j_gene: TRBJ2-7
CDR3nt: TGCGCCAGCAGCTACGACAGTTCTACCGGGGAGCTGTTTTTT; CDR3aa: CASSYDSSTGELFF; d_gene: -; len: 14; v_gene: TRBV4-3; j_gene: TRBJ2-2
CDR3nt: TGTGCCAGCAGCCTACTAAGCATGGCCACCGGGGAGCTGTTTTTT; CDR3aa: CASSLLSMATGELFF; d_gene: -; len: 15; v_gene: TRBV3-1/TRBV3-2; j_gene: TRBJ2-2
CDR3nt: TGTGCCAGTAGTACCCTAGCGGGATCTAGGGGCGAGCAGTACTTC; CDR3aa: CASSTLAGSRGEQYF; d_gene: TRBD2; len: 15; v_gene: TRBV19; j_gene: TRBJ2-7
CDR3nt: TGTGCCAGCAGCTTGGCCTACTACGAGCAGTACTTC; CDR3aa: CASSLAYYEQYF; d_gene: -; len: 12; v_gene: TRBV5-8; j_gene: TRBJ2-7
CDR3nt: TGTGCCAGCAGCTTTGGGCCAGGGATCTACGAGCAGTACTTC; CDR3aa: CASSFGPGIYEQYF; d_gene: -; len: 14; v_gene: TRBV11-3; j_gene: TRBJ2-7
CDR3nt: TGTGCCAGCAACTCGCCCGGGGGGATGAATGGCTACACCTTC; CDR3aa: CASNSPGGMNGYTF; d_gene: -; len: 14; v_gene: TRBV6-5; j_gene: TRBJ1-2
CDR3nt: TGTGCCAGCAGTCGGGGCAGGGGAGATACGCAGTATTTT; CDR3aa: CASSRGRGDTQYF; d_gene: -; len: 13; v_gene: TRBV6-4; j_gene: TRBJ2-3